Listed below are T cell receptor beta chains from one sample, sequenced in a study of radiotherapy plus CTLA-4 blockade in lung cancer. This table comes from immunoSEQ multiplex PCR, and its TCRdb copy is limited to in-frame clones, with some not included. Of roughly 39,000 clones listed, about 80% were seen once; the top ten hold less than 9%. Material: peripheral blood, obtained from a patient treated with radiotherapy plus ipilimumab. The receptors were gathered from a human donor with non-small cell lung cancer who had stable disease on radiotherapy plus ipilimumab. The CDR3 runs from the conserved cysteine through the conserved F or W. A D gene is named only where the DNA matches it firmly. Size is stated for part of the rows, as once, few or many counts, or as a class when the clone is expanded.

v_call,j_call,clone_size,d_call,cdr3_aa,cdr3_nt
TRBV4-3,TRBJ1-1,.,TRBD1,CASSQAGTGEMEAFF,TGCGCCAGCAGCCAAGCCGGGACAGGGGAAATGGAAGCTTTCTTT
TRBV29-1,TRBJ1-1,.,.,CSVADSEAFF,TGCAGCGTTGCTGACAGTGAAGCTTTCTTT
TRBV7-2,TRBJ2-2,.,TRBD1,CASSLPMGQANTGELFF,TGTGCCAGCAGCTTACCCATGGGACAGGCGAACACCGGGGAGCTGTTTTTT
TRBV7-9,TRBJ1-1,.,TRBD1,CASSLVVGTVNTEAFF,TGTGCCAGCAGCTTAGTGGTAGGGACAGTAAACACTGAAGCTTTCTTT
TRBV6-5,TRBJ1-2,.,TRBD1,CASSYGAGGYYGYTF,TGTGCCAGCAGTTACGGCGCAGGGGGCTATTATGGCTACACCTTC
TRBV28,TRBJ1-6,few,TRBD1,CATHSGQGISPLHF,TGTGCCACCCACTCGGGACAGGGGATTTCACCCCTCCACTTT
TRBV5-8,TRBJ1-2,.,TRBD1,CASSLSGTGLLYGYTF,TGTGCCAGCAGCTTGTCCGGGACAGGCCTTCTCTATGGCTACACCTTC
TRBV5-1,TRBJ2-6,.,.,CASSPLPGSGANVLTF,TGCGCCAGCAGCCCGCTCCCAGGCTCTGGGGCCAACGTCCTGACTTTC
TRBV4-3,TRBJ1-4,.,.,CASSQDWRANEKLFF,TGCGCCAGCAGCCAAGATTGGAGAGCTAATGAAAAACTGTTTTTT
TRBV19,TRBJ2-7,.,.,CASSVTGISEQYF,TGTGCCAGTAGTGTGACGGGAATTAGCGAGCAGTACTTC
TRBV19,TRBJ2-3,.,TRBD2,CASSIPLAGASTDTQYF,TGTGCCAGTAGTATTCCTCTAGCGGGGGCGAGCACAGATACGCAGTATTTT
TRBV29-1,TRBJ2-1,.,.,CSAGRSYNEQFF,TGCAGCGCCGGCCGCTCCTACAATGAGCAGTTCTTC
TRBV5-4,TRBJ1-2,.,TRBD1,CASSLEDRVMSYTF,TGTGCCAGCAGCTTGGAGGACAGGGTAATGAGCTACACCTTC
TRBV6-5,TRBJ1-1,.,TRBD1,CASRVDRGSEAFF,TGTGCCAGCAGGGTGGACAGGGGAAGTGAAGCTTTCTTT
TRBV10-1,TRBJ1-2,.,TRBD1,CASSESGRGLDGYTF,TGCGCCAGCAGTGAGTCGGGCAGGGGGCTGGATGGCTACACCTTC
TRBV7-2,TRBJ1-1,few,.,CASSLALTGREAFF,TGTGCCAGCAGCTTAGCTTTAACGGGCCGCGAAGCTTTCTTT
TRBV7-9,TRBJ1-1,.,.,CASSLGGGANTEAFF,TGTGCCAGCAGCTTGGGAGGGGGGGCGAACACTGAAGCTTTCTTT
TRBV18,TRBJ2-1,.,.,CASSVTDYNEQFF,TGTGCCAGCTCCGTGACAGACTACAATGAGCAGTTCTTC
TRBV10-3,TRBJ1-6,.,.,CAISEMAENSPLHF,TGTGCCATCAGTGAGATGGCAGAGAATTCACCCCTCCACTTT
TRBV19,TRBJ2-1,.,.,CASMGDTRYFYNEQFF,TGTGCCAGTATGGGGGACACCCGTTACTTCTACAATGAGCAGTTCTTC
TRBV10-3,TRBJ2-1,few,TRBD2,CAISYRLNSSSGGTPTYNEQFF,TGTGCCATCAGCTACCGCCTGAATTCGTCTAGCGGGGGGACCCCAACCTACAATGAGCAGTTCTTC
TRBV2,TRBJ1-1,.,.,CAGRQNTEAFF,TGTGCCGGCCGGCAGAACACTGAAGCTTTCTTT
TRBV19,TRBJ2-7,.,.,CASSKGSSYEQYF,TGTGCCAGTAGTAAGGGTAGCTCCTACGAGCAGTACTTC
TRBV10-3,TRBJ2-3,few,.,CAITAGNTDTQYF,TGTGCCATCACAGCTGGGAACACAGATACGCAGTATTTT
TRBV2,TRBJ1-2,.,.,CASSEDRPGGYTF,TGTGCCAGCAGTGAAGACAGGCCCGGGGGCTACACCTTC
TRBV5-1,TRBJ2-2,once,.,CASSRGPGGLFF,TGCGCCAGCAGTCGCGGCCCCGGGGGGCTGTTTTTT
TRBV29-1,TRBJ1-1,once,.,CSVDRNTEAFF,TGCAGCGTGGACAGGAACACTGAAGCTTTCTTT
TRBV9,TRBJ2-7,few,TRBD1,CASSLLPTGIYEQYF,TGTGCCAGCAGCCTTCTTCCGACAGGGATCTACGAGCAGTACTTC
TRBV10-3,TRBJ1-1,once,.,CAIKGGLNTEAFF,TGTGCCATCAAGGGAGGCCTGAACACTGAAGCTTTCTTT
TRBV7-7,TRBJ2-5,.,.,CASSLDSGLYETQYF,TGTGCCAGCAGCTTAGATTCAGGTCTATACGAGACCCAGTACTTC
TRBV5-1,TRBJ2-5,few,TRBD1,CASSTRLVRQGAGETQYF,TGCGCCAGCAGCACCAGACTTGTTCGGCAGGGGGCGGGGGAGACCCAGTACTTC
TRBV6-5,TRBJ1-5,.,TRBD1,CATGSEGQGNQPQHF,TGTGCCACCGGGTCTGAGGGACAGGGCAATCAGCCCCAGCATTTT
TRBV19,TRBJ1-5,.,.,CASSPRHSNQPQHF,TGTGCCAGTAGTCCCCGACATAGCAATCAGCCCCAGCATTTT
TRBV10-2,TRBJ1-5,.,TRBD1,CASTSTGGNQPQHF,TGCGCCAGCACCTCGACAGGGGGCAATCAGCCCCAGCATTTT
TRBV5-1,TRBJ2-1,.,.,CASSLAGGRPSSYNEQFF,TGCGCCAGCAGCTTGGCCGGGGGGCGTCCGAGCTCCTACAATGAGCAGTTCTTC
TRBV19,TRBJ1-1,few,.,CASTWGRMNTEAFF,TGTGCCAGTACCTGGGGACGGATGAACACTGAAGCTTTCTTT
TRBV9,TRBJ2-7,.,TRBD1,CASSVTGQAAEQYF,TGTGCCAGCAGCGTAACGGGACAGGCGGCCGAGCAGTACTTC
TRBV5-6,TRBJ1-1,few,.,CASSTTLTANTEAFF,TGTGCCAGCAGCACTACCCTGACGGCAAACACTGAAGCTTTCTTT
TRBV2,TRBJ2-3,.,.,CASRVRTSSTDTQYF,TGTGCCAGCCGAGTCAGGACTTCTAGCACAGATACGCAGTATTTT
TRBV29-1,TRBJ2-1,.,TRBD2,CSVEGTSGGGISEQFF,TGCAGCGTTGAAGGGACTAGCGGGGGGGGAATTTCTGAGCAGTTCTTC
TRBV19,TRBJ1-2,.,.,CASLDQGRGGYTF,TGTGCCAGCCTAGACCAGGGGAGGGGTGGCTACACCTTC
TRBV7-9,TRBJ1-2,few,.,CASRGQITNYGYTF,TGTGCCAGCAGAGGACAGATTACTAACTATGGCTACACCTTC
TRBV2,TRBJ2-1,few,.,CASSDFRNHGDEQFF,TGTGCCAGCAGTGATTTTCGGAACCATGGGGATGAGCAGTTCTTC
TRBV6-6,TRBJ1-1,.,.,CASTEGGVGFVTEAFF,TGTGCCAGCACCGAGGGGGGGGTTGGTTTTGTCACTGAAGCTTTCTTT
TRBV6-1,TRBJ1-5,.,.,CASIPDSPNQPQHF,TGTGCCAGCATCCCTGACAGTCCAAATCAGCCCCAGCATTTT